These 23 T cell receptor beta chains originate from one sample sequenced in a study of blood T cell repertoires in COVID-19. The table came from immunoSEQ multiplex PCR; TCRdb's copy has only in-frame clones and leaves some out. The repertoire holds 200,000 or so clones, with roughly 85% as singletons. The sequencing input was PBMCs or T cells enriched from blood (not recorded which). The receptor set was obtained from a man aged 30-40 years who had recovered from COVID-19.

This sequence joins TRBV10-3 and TRBJ1-5; a weak D match, TRBD1 (6 bases). Germline-derived CDR1 and CDR2 are ENHRY and SYGVKD. The CDR3 is 15 residues long. The V gene lost 0 bases and the J gene lost 7 bases, with 13 bases spanning the gap. DNA for the CDR3: TGTGCCATCAGTGAGTCTGGGGGCTCGGGACAGCCCCAGCATTTT. Protein product: CAISESGGSGQPQHF.

J is TRBJ2-2 and V is TRBV11-1; the D is unclear. V dropped 3 bases and J dropped 3 bases, with 8 bases sitting between them. This CDR3 region has 14 residues. Per germline, CDR1 SGHAT and CDR2 FQDESV (reference sequence). The CDR3 nucleotides are TGTGCCAGCAGCTTGCGGTTGGACACCGGGGAGCTGTTTTTT. Translation: CASSLRLDTGELFF.

The chain couples TRBV4-2 to TRBJ1-2; D call uncertain. The CDR3 covers 15 residues. Trimming removed 0 bases from V and 1 base from J, with 9 bases in between. CDR1 and CDR2 (germline): LGHNA, YNFKEQ. CDR3 nucleotides: TGTGCCAGCAGCCAAGATAGCGGGTTTAACTATGGCTACACCTTC. This encodes CASSQDSGFNYGYTF.

CDR3 amino acids: CASRSSGVSSEFF. The CDR3, as DNA: TGTGCCAGCAGGAGTAGCGGCGTCTCTAGCGAGTTCTTC. This chain links TRBV6-5 with TRBJ2-1; TRBD2 is a possible D gene (6 bases). V lost 6 bases, J lost 14 bases, and 20 bases lay in between. Germline V gene sequence: CDR1 MNHEY, CDR2 SVGAGI. The CDR3 sequence is 13 residues long.

CDR3 region: CSASSGREVEQYF. In DNA, the CDR3 is TGCAGTGCTAGTTCGGGCAGGGAGGTCGAGCAGTACTTC. V and J are TRBV20-1 and TRBJ2-7; D is perhaps TRBD2 (6 bases). The V end lost 3 bases, the J end lost 6 bases, and 15 bases lay between the germline ends. The CDR3 has 13 amino acids. Germline V gene sequence: CDR1 DFQATT, CDR2 SNEGSKA (reference sequence).

The CDR3 is CASSRTGNTEAFF. CDR3 coding DNA: TGTGCCAGCAGTCGGACAGGGAACACTGAAGCTTTCTTT. V usage is TRBV14 and J usage is TRBJ1-1, with 7 nucleotides matching TRBD1. Germline V gene sequence: CDR1 SGHDN, CDR2 FVKESK. The ends lost 6 bases at V and 1 base at J; junction bases unmatched: 2. The CDR3 contains 13 residues.

This clone occurred many times. V is TRBV7-2 and J is TRBJ2-7; TRBD2 agrees at 12 bases. Per germline, CDR1 SGHTA and CDR2 FQGNSA. V shed 5 bases, J shed 2 bases, and the junction held 7 bases outside the gene matches. This CDR3 contains 16 residues. CDR3 nucleotide sequence: TGTGCCAGCAGCCAAAGTCCTAGCGGGAGGGCCTACGAGCAGTACTTC. It is translated as CASSQSPSGRAYEQYF.

The chain joins TRBV11-2 to TRBJ2-5; TRBD1 matches 8 bases. CDR3 length equals 15 residues. Per germline, CDR1 SGHAT and CDR2 FQNNGV. The junction had 9 bases not matched to a gene; V was cut back by 5 bases and J by 4 bases. CDR3 loop: CASSRPQGAGETQYF. CDR3 in DNA: TGTGCCAGCAGCCGACCTCAGGGGGCCGGAGAGACCCAGTACTTC. Filled out from reference TRBV11-2 and TRBJ2-5, the complete variable domain reads EAGVAQSPRYKIIEKRQSVAFWCNPISGHATLYWYQQILGQGPKLLIQFQNNGVVDDSQLPKDRFSAERLKGVDSTLKIQPAKLEDSAVYLCASSRPQGAGETQYFGPGTRLLVL.

This rearrangement joins TRBV3-1 (or the pseudogene TRBV3-2) to TRBJ1-6, with 8 bases aligning to TRBD1. CDR1 is LGHDT and CDR2 is YNNKEL in the germline V gene (reference sequence). Germline trimming cut 4 bases from V and 8 bases from J; bases unmatched to any gene: 13. This CDR3 contains 17 residues. CDR3 residues: CASSRGTTGAPHSPLHF. The CDR3, as DNA: TGTGCCAGCAGCCGAGGGACGACAGGGGCGCCTCATTCACCCCTCCACTTT.

This chain links TRBV4-1 with TRBJ2-7, with 7 bases aligning to TRBD2. Germline V CDR1 and CDR2: MGHRA, YSYEKL. The CDR3 extends over 16 amino acids. With 1 base clipped from V and 1 base from J, the junction kept 7 bases outside the gene matches. The CDR3 DNA sequence: TGCGCCAGCAGCCAAGCCTTAGCGGGTGGATCCTACGAGCAGTACTTC. As protein: CASSQALAGGSYEQYF.

The V and J genes are TRBV7-9 and TRBJ2-1; D is possibly TRBD2 (7 bases). Germline CDR1 and CDR2: SEHNR and FQNEAQ (reference sequence). The CDR3 length is 15 residues. Trimming left V 2 bases short and J 6 bases short, with 14 bases between. CDR3 sequence: CASSLIPAGANEQFF. CDR3 sequence (DNA): TGTGCCAGCAGCTTAATCCCCGCGGGGGCCAATGAGCAGTTCTTC.

This chain uses TRBV10-3 with TRBJ2-5; 8 positions agree with TRBD2. Germline assignment: CDR1 ENHRY and CDR2 SYGVKD. V was pared by 0 bases and J by 2 bases, with 8 bases of the junction left unmatched. This CDR3 has 17 residues. The chain's CDR3 is CAISESSGAGGQETQYF. CDR3 DNA sequence: TGTGCCATCAGTGAGTCGTCTGGCGCGGGGGGACAAGAGACCCAGTACTTC.

The chain recombines TRBV6-5 with TRBJ2-1; unclear D gene. Per germline, CDR1 MNHEY and CDR2 SVGAGI. Trimming removed 6 bases at V and 5 bases at J, with 17 bases between. This CDR3 has 15 amino acids. The CDR3 is CASSSHRSPNNEQFF. CDR3 nucleotides: TGTGCCAGCAGCTCGCACCGGTCCCCAAACAATGAGCAGTTCTTC.

The chain couples TRBV7-9 to TRBJ1-1, with D maybe TRBD1 (5 bases). Between the trimmed V and J ends, which lost 5 bases and 1 base, there was a span of 8 bases. From germline, CDR1 is SEHNR and CDR2 FQNEAQ (reference sequence). The CDR3 has 13 residues. This chain's CDR3 is CASSRGGNTEAFF. The DNA of the CDR3 is TGTGCCAGCAGCCGCGGGGGGAACACTGAAGCTTTCTTT.

The chain is built from TRBV28 and TRBJ1-2; tentatively, D is TRBD1 (6 bases). Trimming took off 4 bases at V and 7 bases at J, with 13 bases between the two ends. Per germline, CDR1 MDHEN and CDR2 SYDVKM. This CDR3 spans 13 amino acids. The CDR3, as DNA: TGTGCCAGCAGTTCCGGGGGGCGCGGTGGCTACACCTTC. Its translation: CASSSGGRGGYTF.

The chain employs TRBV19 and TRBJ2-3; weak D call: TRBD2 (6 bases). V lost 3 bases and J lost 5, with 12 bases in between. Germline V CDR1 and CDR2: LNHDA, SQIVND (reference sequence). The CDR3 has 14 residues. This CDR3 reads CASSIGTVQDTQYF. As DNA, the CDR3 is TGTGCCAGTAGTATCGGGACTGTGCAAGATACGCAGTATTTT.

This clone was recorded only once. This sequence joins TRBV28 and TRBJ1-1, with TRBD1 matching over 7 bases. Germline V gene data show CDR1 as MDHEN and CDR2 as SYDVKM. After removal of 7 bases from V and 7 bases from J, the junction contained 15 bases not matched to a gene. This CDR3 comprises 15 residues. The CDR3 reads CASTPQKGARIEAFF. The CDR3 region has the DNA TGTGCCAGCACCCCCCAGAAGGGGGCGAGAATTGAAGCTTTCTTT.

The rearrangement joins TRBV6-5 to TRBJ1-2; tentatively, D is TRBD1 (5 bases). V lost 0 bases and J lost 6, with 14 bases in between. CDR1 is MNHEY and CDR2 is SVGAGI in the germline V gene. The CDR3 length is 15 residues. The CDR3 reads CASSYSWRGRDGYTF. CDR3 coding DNA: TGTGCCAGCAGTTACTCGTGGAGGGGACGAGATGGCTACACCTTC.

The chain combines TRBV28 with TRBJ2-7; 9 nucleotides align to TRBD1. V lost 1 base, J lost 5 bases, and 6 bases stayed unmatched. This CDR3 region has 15 residues. Germline assignment: CDR1 MDHEN and CDR2 SYDVKM. As DNA, the CDR3 is TGTGCCAGCAGTTTATCCGGGACAGGGTTCAACGAGCAGTACTTC. The encoded protein is CASSLSGTGFNEQYF.

This chain joins TRBV9 and TRBJ1-3; no reliable D call. The CDR3 has 14 residues. CDR1 SGDLS and CDR2 YYNGEE come from the germline V gene. Trimming removed 3 bases from V and 0 bases from J, with 7 bases in between. In DNA form, the CDR3 reads TGTGCCAGCAGCGGGACTGACTCTGGAAACACCATATATTTT. Translating gives CASSGTDSGNTIYF.

This clone was found a few times. The V call is TRBV19, the J call TRBJ2-5; 9 bases match TRBD1. The V and J ends lost 5 bases and 5 bases, in that order; junction bases with no gene match: 0. Per germline, CDR1 LNHDA and CDR2 SQIVND (reference sequence). CDR3 length: 12 amino acids. CDR3 sequence: CASSDRGETQYF. Written as DNA, the CDR3 is TGTGCCAGTAGTGACAGGGGGGAGACCCAGTACTTC.

This chain links TRBV11-2 with TRBJ1-3, with a weak D call TRBD1 (6 bases). Germline V gene data show CDR1 as SGHAT and CDR2 as FQNNGV. V was shortened by 4 bases and J by 8 bases, with 24 bases between the two germline ends. The CDR3 sequence is 17 residues long. For the CDR3, the DNA is TGTGCCAGCAGCTCAACCGTGCCTTGGGACAAATACTACACCATATATTTT. Its translation: CASSSTVPWDKYYTIYF.

Comments on this clone: At one end, the junction sequence differs from germline, possibly due to a read error. This rearrangement joins TRBV7-2 to TRBJ2-2, with 8 bases matching TRBD2. There are 15 residues in the CDR3. CDR1 is SGHTA and CDR2 is FQGNSA in the germline V gene. CDR3 DNA: TGTGCCAGCAGTTTAGGCGGGAGGATTGGGGGGGAGCTGTTTTTT. Translated, it gives CASSLGGRIGGELFF.